The T cell receptor (beta chain) under discussion was sequenced for a study of T-cell reconstitution after alpha-beta-depleted transplantation in children. Study-wide results and limits: Surviving recipient T cells and thymic progenitors produced the high day-60 TCRbeta diversity seen in some patients. Several hundred graft clones that had expanded were reportedly the source of alpha-beta T cells about two months after transplant. Among T cells one year after transplant, newly produced cells accounted for most counts and diversity.

In the case of this clonotype: Antigen unknown.

This CDR3 is built from 15 residues. Germline CDR1 reads SGHAT; CDR2 reads FQNNGV. V was clipped by 5 bases and J by 3 bases, with 14 bases between them. Unique molecular identifiers featured in how the TCRbeta library was prepared. TCRdb recomputed calls from the PCR reads with MiXCR, one row per CDR3 protein. This table holds nearly 350,000 distinct CDR3 sequences, roughly 15% found once. This TCR was recovered from a male patient under 10 years old who had a stem cell transplant for acute lymphoblastic leukemia, so the T cells may come from the graft donor. Specimen: PBMCs, mostly from graft donor cells, collected 360 days after TCRalphabeta/CD19-depleted stem cell transplant. This chain uses TRBV11-2 with TRBJ2-1; possibly TRBD2 for D (6 bases). CDR3 nucleotides: TGTGCCAGCAGCGTCGGGATAGCGGACTACAATGAGCAGTTCTTC. This translates into CASSVGIADYNEQFF.